Listed here are 4 T cell receptor beta chains from one sample, sequenced in a study of beta chain features in type 1 diabetes. cDNA synthesis used the whole RNA isolate, giving expressed TCRB sequences. Produced via immunoSEQ multiplex PCR; TCRdb's table is partial and in-frame only. The data contain around 170,000 clones, over 7.5% of them singletons. Material for sequencing was central memory CD4+ T cells from blood. These receptor sequences come from a young woman in good health.

This clone showed up just a few times. This chain joins TRBV18 and TRBJ2-2; D perhaps matches TRBD1 (6 bases). Germline V gene lookup returns CDR1 KGHSH and CDR2 LQKENI. Trimming cost V 8 bases and J 0 bases, with 10 bases left between them. The CDR3 loop spans 14 amino acids. CDR3 DNA: TGTGCCAGCACCCCAGGGGCGAACACCGGGGAGCTGTTTTTT. Residues: CASTPGANTGELFF.

Only a few counts were recorded for this clone. This rearrangement joins TRBV5-1 to TRBJ2-2; 10 bases line up with TRBD2. The germline V gene encodes CDR1 SGHRS and CDR2 YFSETQ. V was pared by 4 bases and J by 2 bases, with 8 bases of the junction left unmatched. The CDR3 length is 17 residues. The CDR3 coding sequence is TGCGCCAGCAGCCCGGGAGCTAGCGGGAGTAACACCGGGGAGCTGTTTTTT. Residues: CASSPGASGSNTGELFF.

This sequence joins TRBV11-2 and TRBJ2-5, with D perhaps TRBD2 (8 bases). V was clipped by 2 bases and J by 5 bases, with 15 bases between them. The length of the CDR3 is 15 residues. CDR1 and CDR2 (germline): SGHAT, FQNNGV. The CDR3 reads CASSLLGLGGETQYF. DNA of the CDR3: TGTGCCAGCAGCTTATTGGGACTAGGGGGCGAGACCCAGTACTTC.

This chain joins TRBV7-2 and TRBJ2-1; 10 nucleotides match TRBD2. This CDR3 is 15 amino acids long. J lost 5 bases, V lost 5 bases, and 6 bases had no gene match. CDR1 is SGHTA, CDR2 FQGNSA, per germline. DNA of the CDR3: TGTGCCAGCAGCCCAGGACTAGCGGTAAACAATGAGCAGTTCTTC. Protein sequence: CASSPGLAVNNEQFF.